The next 22 T cell receptor beta chains were all read from a single sample in a study of blood T cell repertoires in COVID-19. TCRdb's table, derived via immunoSEQ multiplex PCR, lists solely in-frame clones and lacks some. This table has 170,000 or so clones, about 88% appearing once. The specimen sequenced was peripheral blood. These TCRs come from a man in his sixties with COVID-19, enrolled during active disease.

J is TRBJ2-3 and V is TRBV6-6; TRBD1 aligns across 11 bases. The CDR3 contains 14 residues. V lost 8 bases to trimming and J lost 4 bases; unmatched junction nucleotides: 5. Germline assignment: CDR1 MNHNY and CDR2 SVGAGI (reference sequence). The CDR3 DNA follows: TGTGCCAGCGCGGACAGGGGGCTCCCAGATACGCAGTATTTT. Amino acid sequence: CASADRGLPDTQYF.

This chain connects TRBV4-3 to TRBJ2-3; no clear D gene. The germline CDR1 and CDR2 sequences are LGHNA and YSLEER. The CDR3 is made up of 15 amino acids. The V and J ends lost 4 bases and 0 bases respectively, with 11 bases between them. CDR3 amino acids: CASSPRHVSTDTQYF. DNA of the CDR3: TGCGCCAGCAGCCCCCGACATGTGAGCACAGATACGCAGTATTTT.

The chain recombines TRBV7-2 with TRBJ1-5; TRBD1 is a possible D gene (6 bases). CDR1 is SGHTA, CDR2 FQGNSA, per germline. With 5 bases removed from V and 4 bases from J, the gap between germline ends came to 18 bases. The CDR3 length is 16 residues. CDR3 protein: CASSPRTASGNQPQHF. The CDR3 DNA reads TGTGCCAGCAGCCCACGGACAGCTTCTGGTAATCAGCCCCAGCATTTT.

The genes are TRBV7-9 and TRBJ2-5; possibly TRBD1 for D (6 bases). Germline V gives CDR1 SEHNR, CDR2 FQNEAQ (reference sequence). With 1 base removed from V and 4 bases from J, the gap between germline ends came to 13 bases. CDR3 length: 15 amino acids. For the CDR3, the DNA is TGTGCCAGCAGCTTAGAGCCAGGGGTGCGAGAGACCCAGTACTTC. Protein product: CASSLEPGVRETQYF.

This clone was seen more than once but under ten times. The chain carries TRBV12-3 or TRBV12-4 and TRBJ1-6; D not resolved. There are 12 residues in the CDR3. V was clipped by 6 bases and J by 10 bases, with 10 bases between them. The CDR3 DNA follows: TGTGCCAGCAGCTTGGAGGGCTCACCCCTCCACTTT. Translation gives CASSLEGSPLHF.

The chain employs TRBV6-1 and TRBJ1-1; 7 bases map to TRBD1. This CDR3 spans 14 amino acids. Losses at the gene ends were 2 bases for V and 3 bases for J; bases not matched to a gene: 3. The germline gives CDR1 MNHNS, CDR2 SASEGT. The CDR3 protein is CASSENRGHTEAFF. The CDR3 DNA reads TGTGCCAGCAGTGAAAACAGGGGTCACACTGAAGCTTTCTTT.

The chain has TRBV28 and TRBJ1-2, with D uncertain. V shed 5 bases and J shed 0 bases, with 13 bases lying between them. This CDR3 region has 15 residues. The germline V gene encodes CDR1 MDHEN and CDR2 SYDVKM. The CDR3 region is CASSPHSSANYGYTF. The CDR3 coding sequence is TGTGCCAGCAGTCCGCATTCGTCAGCTAACTATGGCTACACCTTC.

This chain links TRBV6-5 with TRBJ2-6; 10 bases are a match to TRBD1. The CDR3 runs 15 residues. V was pared by 11 bases and J by 0 bases, with 4 bases of the junction left unmatched. CDR1 is MNHEY, CDR2 SVGAGI, per germline. Written as DNA, the CDR3 is TGTGCCGCGGGACAGGGGAACTCTGGGGCCAACGTCCTGACTTTC. Residues: CAAGQGNSGANVLTF.

J is TRBJ1-4 and V is TRBV15; no clear D gene. This CDR3 is 14 amino acids long. Trimming removed 6 bases at V and 0 bases at J, with 8 bases between. The germline V gene has CDR1 LNHNV and CDR2 YYDKDF (reference sequence). CDR3 nucleotides: TGTGCCACCAGGCTCACTGCAACTAATGAAAAACTGTTTTTT. Translation: CATRLTATNEKLFF.

The V and J genes are TRBV15 and TRBJ1-5; D perhaps matches TRBD1 (5 bases). CDR1 and CDR2 from the germline V gene are LNHNV and YYDKDF (reference sequence). Trimming took 5 bases from V and 0 from J, leaving 11 bases between them. The CDR3 sequence is 15 residues long. This CDR3 reads CATSGQGYSNQPQHF. The CDR3 region has the DNA TGTGCCACCAGCGGGCAGGGATATAGCAATCAGCCCCAGCATTTT. Full variable domain (missing parts from reference TRBV15 and TRBJ1-5): DAMVIQNPRYQVTQFGKPVTLSCSQTLNHNVMYWYQQKSSQAPKLLFHYYDKDFNNEADTPDNFQSRRPNTSFCFLDIRSPGLGDTAMYLCATSGQGYSNQPQHFGDGTRLSIL.

This CDR3 is CASSPLAGDVEQFF. The DNA of the CDR3 is TGTGCCAGCTCACCACTAGCGGGAGACGTTGAGCAGTTCTTC. The chain joins TRBV18 to TRBJ2-1, with 9 bases that match TRBD2. This CDR3 spans 14 amino acids. With 1 base clipped from V and 9 bases from J, the junction kept 4 bases outside the gene matches. Germline CDR1 reads KGHSH; CDR2 reads LQKENI.

The chain has TRBV27 and TRBJ2-7, with 7 bases that match TRBD2. The germline V gene has CDR1 MNHEY and CDR2 SMNVEV (reference sequence). J was trimmed by 3 bases and V by 0 bases; bases with no gene match: 5. There are 15 residues in the CDR3. The CDR3 is CASSLSGGRVYEQYF. In DNA, the CDR3 is TGTGCCAGCAGTTTATCGGGTGGGAGGGTCTACGAGCAGTACTTC.

This clone was observed many times. The chain recombines TRBV19 with TRBJ2-7, with TRBD1 matching over 11 bases. Germline values: CDR1 LNHDA, CDR2 SQIVND (reference sequence). CDR3 length equals 15 residues. Trimming cost V 5 bases and J 6 bases; bases outside gene matches: 9. CDR3 sequence: CASSPQGQGEGEQYF. DNA of the CDR3: TGTGCCAGTAGTCCTCAGGGACAGGGGGAAGGCGAGCAGTACTTC.

The V gene is TRBV6-5, the J gene TRBJ1-2; TRBD1 matches at 7 bases. V gave up 5 bases and J gave up 2 bases; unmatched junction bases: 8. CDR1 MNHEY and CDR2 SVGAGI come from the germline V gene. There are 15 residues in the CDR3. CDR3 loop: CASSMGQPGNYGYTF. The CDR3 bases are TGTGCCAGCAGTATGGGACAGCCCGGCAACTATGGCTACACCTTC.

The genes are TRBV7-2 and TRBJ1-4; D is possibly TRBD1 (6 bases). This CDR3 has 15 amino acids. Per germline, CDR1 SGHTA and CDR2 FQGNSA. The V and J ends lost 4 bases and 6 bases respectively, with 15 bases between them. DNA for the CDR3: TGTGCCAGCAGCTATCCAGGGGCGGTAGATGAAAAACTGTTTTTT. Protein sequence: CASSYPGAVDEKLFF.

V and J are TRBV6-5 and TRBJ1-5, with D perhaps matching TRBD1 (6 bases). This CDR3 is 15 amino acids long. V was cut by 4 bases and J by 0 bases, with 10 bases left in between. Germline assignment: CDR1 MNHEY and CDR2 SVGAGI. CDR3 nucleotide sequence: TGTGCCAGCAGTTCACCAGGGGATAGCAATCAGCCCCAGCATTTT. It is translated as CASSSPGDSNQPQHF.

The V and J genes are TRBV7-9 and TRBJ2-7, with 8 bases that match TRBD1. V gave up 1 base and J gave up 2 bases; unmatched junction bases: 7. The CDR3 has 16 amino acids. Germline values: CDR1 SEHNR, CDR2 FQNEAQ (reference sequence). The chain's CDR3 is CASSLVGQGPTYEQYF. Here the CDR3 DNA reads TGTGCCAGCAGCTTAGTAGGACAGGGACCAACCTACGAGCAGTACTTC.

This clone was recorded a few times. The chain couples TRBV4-1 to TRBJ1-1; 8 bases fit TRBD1. CDR1 is MGHRA and CDR2 is YSYEKL in the germline V gene. This CDR3 contains 15 residues. V lost 2 bases and J lost 3; bases outside the gene matches: 5. The CDR3 spells CASSQPRTGYTEAFF. The CDR3 nucleotides are TGCGCCAGCAGCCAACCTCGGACAGGGTACACTGAAGCTTTCTTT.

This rearrangement joins TRBV27 to TRBJ2-7; the D gene is possibly TRBD2 (6 bases). CDR3 size: 14 residues. Germline assignment: CDR1 MNHEY and CDR2 SMNVEV (reference sequence). Trimming cost V 6 bases and J 1 base, with 13 bases left between them. The CDR3: CASSGGLWSYEQYF. CDR3 nucleotide sequence: TGTGCCAGCAGCGGGGGTTTGTGGTCCTACGAGCAGTACTTC.

This chain links TRBV7-2 with TRBJ2-1; 14 bases are shared with TRBD2. Trimming at V came to 9 bases and at J to 5 bases, leaving 6 bases not matched to a gene. The germline gives CDR1 SGHTA, CDR2 FQGNSA. The CDR3 is 15 residues long. In DNA, the CDR3 is TGTGCCAGTCTAGGACTAGCGGGGGGAAACAATGAGCAGTTCTTC. Protein product: CASLGLAGGNNEQFF.

The chain has TRBV28 and TRBJ1-3, with 9 bases matching TRBD1. The CDR3 is 16 residues long. The V and J ends lost 5 bases and 3 bases, in that order; junction bases with no gene match: 8. The germline V gene encodes CDR1 MDHEN and CDR2 SYDVKM. The CDR3, as DNA: TGTGCCAGCAGTCTAACAGGGGGCGGTGGTGGAAACACCATATATTTT. This gives the protein CASSLTGGGGGNTIYF.

This chain links TRBV7-8 with TRBJ1-6, with 9 bases lining up with TRBD1. Per germline, CDR1 SGHVS and CDR2 FQNEAQ. The CDR3 has 15 residues. The ends lost 6 bases at V and 12 bases at J; junction bases unmatched: 12. The CDR3 nucleotides are TGTGCCAGCAGGTTCGGCGGGACAGGGACCGAACCCCTCCACTTT. Protein product: CASRFGGTGTEPLHF.